This T cell receptor (beta chain) was obtained from a study of technical replicates of blood from a handful of donors. The CDR3 totals 17 residues. Germline trimming cut 8 bases from V and 3 bases from J; bases unmatched to any gene: 12. Germline-derived CDR1 and CDR2 are MDHEN and SYDVKM. Here immunoSEQ multiplex PCR was the method, and the copy in TCRdb shows in-frame clones only, minus some. Of about 76,000 clones detected, roughly 85% appear once; the ten largest clones hold 4.5% to 6%. This clone has only one observation. The clonotype was recovered from a human donor in good health. Some clones in this sample may be carry-over from other donors' samples. Sequencing used PBMCs. This sequence joins TRBV28 and TRBJ2-3; 12 positions agree with TRBD2. CDR3 residues: CASGGGTSGPRTDTQYF. CDR3 in DNA: TGTGCCAGCGGGGGGGGGACTAGCGGGCCTAGAACAGATACGCAGTATTTT.